A selection of T cell receptor beta chains follows, all from one sample in a study of identical twins. One entry per CDR3 protein results from TCRdb running MiXCR on the 5' RACE reads. The table lists 400,000 to 550,000 distinct CDR3 sequences, 22% of them singletons. This sample also appeared in a second study, on T cells expressing NK-cell markers.

Material: CD4+ T cells sorted from blood. Receptors originate from a woman younger than 35 in good health. The CDR3 runs from the conserved cysteine through the conserved F or W. Each record gives: clone size, V gene, J gene, D gene, CDR3 DNA, CDR3 protein. The D gene is left open where the match is weak. Where a row states a size, it is once, few, many or the class of an expanded clone; other rows omit it.

>.|TRBV2|TRBJ2-3|TRBD2
TGTGCCAGCAGTGTTAGCGGGGGCCGGGCAGATACGCAGTATTTT
CASSVSGGRADTQYF
>few|TRBV13|TRBJ2-7|.
TGTGCCAGCAGCCCCCGACTAGGAGGCTACGAGCAGTACTTC
CASSPRLGGYEQYF
>few|TRBV10-3|TRBJ2-2|.
TGTGCCATCACCCCCAAACAGGGAGCCGGGGAGCTGTTTTTT
CAITPKQGAGELFF
>few|TRBV20-1|TRBJ2-7|TRBD2
TGCAGTGCTAGCCTACTAGCGGGTCCGTACTTC
CSASLLAGPYF
>few|TRBV5-1|TRBJ1-1|.
TGCGCCAGCAGCCCGAGGGGTTCGGACGCTTTCTTT
CASSPRGSDAFF
>.|TRBV27|TRBJ1-4|.
TGTGCCAGCAGTTTATGGCCAACTAATGAAAAACTGTTTTTT
CASSLWPTNEKLFF
>.|TRBV20-1|TRBJ2-3|TRBD2
TGCAGTACCCCAAAGCGGGAGAATTTAGATACGCAGTATTTT
CSTPKRENLDTQYF
>few|TRBV12-3/TRBV12-4|TRBJ2-5|TRBD1
TGTGCCAGCAGATCCGGACAGGGAGGGACCCAGTACTTC
CASRSGQGGTQYF
>.|TRBV29-1|TRBJ2-5|.
TGCAGCGTCGGGGGGCCTAGTATGGGAGAGACCCAGTACTTC
CSVGGPSMGETQYF
>many|TRBV20-1|TRBJ2-3|TRBD2
TGCAGTGCTAGCGGGGGGGCCCCAGATACGCAGTATTTT
CSASGGAPDTQYF
>few|TRBV20-1|TRBJ2-3|.
TGCAGTGTTATCACTGTAGGGAGGGGGGCAGATACGCAGTATTTT
CSVITVGRGADTQYF
>.|TRBV6-2/TRBV6-3|TRBJ2-7|.
TGTGCCAGCAATCCTAGACAGCCATACGAGCAGTACTTC
CASNPRQPYEQYF
>.|TRBV23-1|TRBJ2-7|.
TGCGCCAGCAGTCAAGCGGTCTGGAGCTCCTACGAGCAGTACTTC
CASSQAVWSSYEQYF
>many|TRBV10-3|TRBJ1-1|.
TGTGCCATCAGGGGGGACACTGAAGCTTTCTTT
CAIRGDTEAFF
>.|TRBV11-2|TRBJ2-1|TRBD2
TGTGCCAGCAGCGGTCGGGGAGAGTCACTAGCGGGCGGCTACAATGAGCAGTTCTTC
CASSGRGESLAGGYNEQFF
>few|TRBV20-1|TRBJ1-6|.
TGCAGTGCCGCGGGCCGGATGAATTCACCCCTCCACTTT
CSAAGRMNSPLHF
>few|TRBV6-2/TRBV6-3|TRBJ2-1|TRBD2
TGTGCCACTTCCCCGGGACTAGCGGGACGTGAGCAGTTCTTC
CATSPGLAGREQFF
>few|TRBV10-3|TRBJ2-6|.
TGTGCCATCAGCCCGTCCTCTGGGGCCAACGTCCTGACTTTC
CAISPSSGANVLTF
>.|TRBV12-3/TRBV12-4|TRBJ2-2|TRBD1
TGTGCCAGCAGTTTATGGGGACAGAGCACCGGGGAGCTGTTTTTT
CASSLWGQSTGELFF
>few|TRBV6-1|TRBJ2-3|TRBD2
TGTGCCAGCAAGAAGCGGGGGGGAACGGATACGCAGTATTTT
CASKKRGGTDTQYF
>.|TRBV20-1|TRBJ2-1|.
TGCAGTGCTGAACCGACAGAACCCAATGAGCAGTTCTTC
CSAEPTEPNEQFF
>few|TRBV18|TRBJ2-7|TRBD1
TGTGCCACCTTTAGGGACAGGGGCAACGAGCAGTACTTC
CATFRDRGNEQYF
>.|TRBV7-9|TRBJ1-1|.
TGTGCCAGCAGCTTAGTGTCAATAGCTTTCTTT
CASSLVSIAFF
>.|TRBV6-5|TRBJ2-1|TRBD2
TGTGCCAGCAGTTACTCCCGAAGAACTAGCGGGACCTACAATGAGCAGTTCTTC
CASSYSRRTSGTYNEQFF
>.|TRBV6-1|TRBJ2-2|.
TGTGCCAGCAGTCTCCTCCCGGACACCGGGGAGCTGTTTTTT
CASSLLPDTGELFF
>.|TRBV12-3/TRBV12-4|TRBJ1-3|.
TGTGCCAGCGCCTTGAGGGGCGGAAACACCATATATTTT
CASALRGGNTIYF
>.|TRBV10-2|TRBJ2-5|TRBD1
TGCGCCAGCAGTGAATTCCGGGACAGGGAGGAGACCCAGTACTTC
CASSEFRDREETQYF
>many|TRBV5-5|TRBJ2-3|TRBD2
TGTGCCAGCAGTCTAGCGGGGGGGTACAGGGATACGCAGTATTTT
CASSLAGGYRDTQYF
>few|TRBV15|TRBJ2-7|.
TGTGCCACCAGCAGATACCAGGGGACGGACGAGCAGTACTTC
CATSRYQGTDEQYF